This record covers a single T cell receptor (beta chain). Its antigen remains undetermined. Base qualities are not recorded, but no much larger clone differs from it by a single base. The immunoSEQ Assay, a bias-controlled multiplex PCR, was used to amplify TCRbeta CDR3 regions from genomic DNA. The original pipeline was this. The number of nucleated cells in each sample was estimated from the amplification of reference gene primers within the assay. To quantify the absolute abundance of each unique TCRbeta CDR3 rearrangement, sequence reads were collapsed and filtered. For each sample, productive Simpson clonality was calculated as the square root of Simpson's diversity index across productive rearrangements. TCRdb obtained this table from immuneACCESS and retained in-frame rearrangements with V and J assigned. These tables miss some clones; where compared with another copy, unresolved V genes account for less than half of the shortfall, and the remainder is unexplained. The V and J calls and clone size come from that table; D and trimming were worked out from the DNA. This sample is represented by hundreds of thousands of clones; approximately 84% of them were singletons. The ten largest clones add up to approximately 4.8% of the sample.

The collaborating institutions used their own protocols to collect whole blood in K2EDTA tubes. Collaborator samples were shipped for TCRbeta analysis as frozen whole blood, isolated PBMCs, or DNA extracted from either sample type. Including cysteine and phenylalanine, the CDR3 has 13 amino acids. Only the CDR3 region is kept as DNA, spanning 39 bases read in frame from base 1. Trimming removed 10 bases from V and 4 bases from J, leaving 13 bases between the germline ends. The record originates from a study of blood T cell repertoires in COVID-19 (dated by TCRdb to 2018 to 2020). With respect to the entire study: Samples covering the acute and convalescent phases of COVID-19 were provided by collaborators in the United States, Italy and Spain. A freely available public database, intended as a resource for researchers studying the immune response to SARS-CoV-2, is where the repertoires were released. Subjects who had been exposed to COVID-19, were actively infected with it, or had recovered from it provided the deeply sampled blood TCRbeta repertoires that made up the dataset. The samples were drawn from two sources: the first 160 participants of the ongoing ImmuneRACE study, and over 950 subjects contributed by 6 global collaborators. The material from the prospective study consisted of cDNA or gDNA derived from T cells, B-cell-depleted T cells, or PBMCs. The sample metadata nearly always contained a de-identified subject ID, COVID-19 status, age in years and sex. Where HLA class I and class II types were available, the types were taken from metadata supplied by the sample provider, not from assay-based typing.

The investigation overall reported the following: The amount of clinical and demographic metadata varied by source and participant and was provided uncurated.

The origin of this receptor is a man aged 50 to 60 with acute or convalescent COVID-19. The specimen sequenced was peripheral blood. The sequence is built from TRBV12-3 or TRBV12-4 and TRBJ1-4, and perhaps TRBD1 as D gene, on 5 matching bases. The nucleotide sequence is TGTGCCATACGACAGAACCTTAATGAAAAACTGTTTTTT. Translated, this is CAIRQNLNEKLFF.